This TCR beta chain was retrieved from a study of blood T cell repertoires in COVID-19. In the study overall: In each case, the material was cDNA or gDNA derived from T cells, B-cell-depleted T cells, or PBMCs.

TCRdb's table, derived via immunoSEQ multiplex PCR, lists solely in-frame clones and lacks some. Counted here are roughly 200,000 clones, around 84% occurring once; the ten biggest clones make up 3%. This clone was counted once. The sequencing sample was made of peripheral blood. The source of this sequence is a man aged 55-75 years with acute or convalescent COVID-19.

The CDR3 protein is CASSLQRGLAGGQETQYF. For the CDR3, the DNA is TGTGCCAGCAGCCTACAGAGGGGACTAGCGGGGGGACAAGAGACCCAGTACTTC. V is TRBV14 and J is TRBJ2-5; 15 nucleotides agree with TRBD2. CDR1 and CDR2 from the germline V gene are SGHDN and FVKESK. This CDR3 is 18 amino acids long. V lost 4 bases, J lost 2 bases, and 8 bases stayed unmatched.